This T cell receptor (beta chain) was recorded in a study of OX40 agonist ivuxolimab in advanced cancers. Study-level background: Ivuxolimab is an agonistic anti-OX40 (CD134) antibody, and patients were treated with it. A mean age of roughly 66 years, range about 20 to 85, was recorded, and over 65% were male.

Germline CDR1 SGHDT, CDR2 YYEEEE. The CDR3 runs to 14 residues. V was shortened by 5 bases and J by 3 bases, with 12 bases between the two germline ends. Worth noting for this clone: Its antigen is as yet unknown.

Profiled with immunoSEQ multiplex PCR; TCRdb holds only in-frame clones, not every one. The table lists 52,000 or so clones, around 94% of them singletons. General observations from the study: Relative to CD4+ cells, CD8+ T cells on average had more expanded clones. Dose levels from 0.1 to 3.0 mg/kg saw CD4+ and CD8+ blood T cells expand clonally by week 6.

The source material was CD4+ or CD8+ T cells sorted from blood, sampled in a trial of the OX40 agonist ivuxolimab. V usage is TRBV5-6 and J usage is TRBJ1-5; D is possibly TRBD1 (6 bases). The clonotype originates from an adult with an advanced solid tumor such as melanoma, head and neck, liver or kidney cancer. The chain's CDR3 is CASSSTGTNQPQHF. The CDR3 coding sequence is TGTGCCAGCAGTTCAACAGGGACCAATCAGCCCCAGCATTTT. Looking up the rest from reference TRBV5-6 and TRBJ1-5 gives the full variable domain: DAGVTQSPTHLIKTRGQQVTLRCSPKSGHDTVSWYQQALGQGPQFIFQYYEEEERQRGNFPDRFSGHQFPNYSSELNVNALLLGDSALYLCASSSTGTNQPQHFGDGTRLSIL.